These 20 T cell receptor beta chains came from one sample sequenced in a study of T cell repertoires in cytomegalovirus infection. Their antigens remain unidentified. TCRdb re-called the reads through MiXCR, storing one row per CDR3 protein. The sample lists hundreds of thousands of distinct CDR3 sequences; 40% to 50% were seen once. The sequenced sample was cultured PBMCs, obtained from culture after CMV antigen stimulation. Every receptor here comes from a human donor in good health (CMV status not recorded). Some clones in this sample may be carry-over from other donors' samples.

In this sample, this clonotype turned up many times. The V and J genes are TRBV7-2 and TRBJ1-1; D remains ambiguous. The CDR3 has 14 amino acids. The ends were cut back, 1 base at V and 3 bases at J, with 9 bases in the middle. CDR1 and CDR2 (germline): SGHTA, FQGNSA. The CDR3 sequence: CASSLVTRDTEAFF. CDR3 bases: TGTGCCAGCAGCTTAGTCACCCGGGACACTGAAGCTTTCTTT.

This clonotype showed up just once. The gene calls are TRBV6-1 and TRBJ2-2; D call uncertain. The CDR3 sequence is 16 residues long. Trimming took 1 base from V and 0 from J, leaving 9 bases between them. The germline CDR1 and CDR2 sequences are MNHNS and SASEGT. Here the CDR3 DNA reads TGTGCCAGCAGTGAAGACGTAGACCCGAACACCGGGGAGCTGTTTTTT. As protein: CASSEDVDPNTGELFF.

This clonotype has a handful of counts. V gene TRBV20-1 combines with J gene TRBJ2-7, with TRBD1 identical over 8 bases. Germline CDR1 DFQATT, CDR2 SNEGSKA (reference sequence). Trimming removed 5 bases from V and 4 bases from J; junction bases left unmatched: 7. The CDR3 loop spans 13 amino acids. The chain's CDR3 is CSAGGRGPYEQYF. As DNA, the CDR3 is TGCAGTGCTGGGGGCAGGGGGCCTTACGAGCAGTACTTC.

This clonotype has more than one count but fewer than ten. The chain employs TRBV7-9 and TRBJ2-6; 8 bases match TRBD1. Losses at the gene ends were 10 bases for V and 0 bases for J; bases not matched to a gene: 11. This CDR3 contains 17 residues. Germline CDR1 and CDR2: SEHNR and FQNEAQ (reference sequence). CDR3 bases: TGTGCCACCAGGTCCGACAGGGGCCACTCTGGGGCCAACGTCCTGACTTTC. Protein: CATRSDRGHSGANVLTF.

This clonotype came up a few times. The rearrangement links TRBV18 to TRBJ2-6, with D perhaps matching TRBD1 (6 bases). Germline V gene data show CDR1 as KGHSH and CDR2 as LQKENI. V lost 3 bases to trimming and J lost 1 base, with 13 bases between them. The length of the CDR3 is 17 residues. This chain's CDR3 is CASSPGQGSSGANVLTF. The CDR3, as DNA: TGTGCCAGCTCACCGGGCCAGGGGTCGTCTGGGGCCAACGTCCTGACTTTC.

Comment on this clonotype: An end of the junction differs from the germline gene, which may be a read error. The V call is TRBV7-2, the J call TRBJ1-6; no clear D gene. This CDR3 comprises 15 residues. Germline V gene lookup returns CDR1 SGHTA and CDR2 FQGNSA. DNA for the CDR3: TGTGCCAGCAGCTTAGCAGGCTTAATAGGGCAGCCAACCCGATTT. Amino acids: CASSLAGLIGQPTRF.

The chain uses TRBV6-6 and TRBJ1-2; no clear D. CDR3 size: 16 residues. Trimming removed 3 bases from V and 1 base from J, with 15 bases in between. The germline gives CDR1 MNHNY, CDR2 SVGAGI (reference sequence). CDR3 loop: CASSYSAPGHNYGYTF. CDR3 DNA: TGTGCCAGCAGTTATTCAGCGCCGGGCCATAACTATGGCTACACCTTC.

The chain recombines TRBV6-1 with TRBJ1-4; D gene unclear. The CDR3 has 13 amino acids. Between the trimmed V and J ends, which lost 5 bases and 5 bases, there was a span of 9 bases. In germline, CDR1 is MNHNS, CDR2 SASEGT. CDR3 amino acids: CASSSVRNEKLFF. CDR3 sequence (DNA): TGTGCCAGCAGTTCCGTCCGAAATGAAAAACTGTTTTTT.

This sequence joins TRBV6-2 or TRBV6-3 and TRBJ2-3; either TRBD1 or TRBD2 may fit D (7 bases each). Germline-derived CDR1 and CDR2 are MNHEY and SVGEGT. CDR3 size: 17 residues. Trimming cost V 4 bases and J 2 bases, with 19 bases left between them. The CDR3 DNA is TGTGCCAGCAGTTCCCCGGGGGGAACAGGGGTCACAGATACGCAGTATTTT. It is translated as CASSSPGGTGVTDTQYF.

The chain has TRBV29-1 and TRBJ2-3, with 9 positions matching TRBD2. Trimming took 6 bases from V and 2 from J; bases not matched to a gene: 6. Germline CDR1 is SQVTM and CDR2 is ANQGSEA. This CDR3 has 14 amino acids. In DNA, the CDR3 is TGCAGCGTGAGGCTAGCGGGGCACACAGATACGCAGTATTTT. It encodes CSVRLAGHTDTQYF.

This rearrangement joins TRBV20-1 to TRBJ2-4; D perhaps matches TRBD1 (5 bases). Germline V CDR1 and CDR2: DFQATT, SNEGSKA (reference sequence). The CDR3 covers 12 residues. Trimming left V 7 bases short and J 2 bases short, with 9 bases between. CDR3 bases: TGCAGTGTTTACAGGTCCAAAAACATTCAGTACTTC. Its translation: CSVYRSKNIQYF.

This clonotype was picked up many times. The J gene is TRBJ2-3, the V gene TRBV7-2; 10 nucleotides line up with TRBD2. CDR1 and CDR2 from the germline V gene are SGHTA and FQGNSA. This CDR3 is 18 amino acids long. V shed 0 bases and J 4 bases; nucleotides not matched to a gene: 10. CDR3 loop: CASSLAWRVAGGPDTQYF. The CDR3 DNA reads TGTGCCAGCAGCTTAGCGTGGAGGGTAGCGGGAGGCCCAGATACGCAGTATTTT.

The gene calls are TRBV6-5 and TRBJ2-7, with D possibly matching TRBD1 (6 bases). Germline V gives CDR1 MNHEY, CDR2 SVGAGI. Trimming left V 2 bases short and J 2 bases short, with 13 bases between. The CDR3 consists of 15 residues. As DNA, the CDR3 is TGTGCCAGCAGTTACCTAGGACAGTCGGCCTACGAGCAGTACTTC. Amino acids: CASSYLGQSAYEQYF.

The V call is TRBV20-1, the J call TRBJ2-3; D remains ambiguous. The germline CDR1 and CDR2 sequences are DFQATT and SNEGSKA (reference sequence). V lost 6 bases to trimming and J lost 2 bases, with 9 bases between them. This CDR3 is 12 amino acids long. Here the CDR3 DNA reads TGCAGTGCCCAAAGATCCACAGATACGCAGTATTTT. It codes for CSAQRSTDTQYF.

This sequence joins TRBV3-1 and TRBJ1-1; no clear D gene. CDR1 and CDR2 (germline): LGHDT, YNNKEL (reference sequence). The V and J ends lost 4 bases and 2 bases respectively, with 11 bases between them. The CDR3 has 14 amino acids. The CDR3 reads CASSPGRYNTEAFF. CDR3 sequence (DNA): TGTGCCAGCAGCCCCGGGAGGTATAACACTGAAGCTTTCTTT.

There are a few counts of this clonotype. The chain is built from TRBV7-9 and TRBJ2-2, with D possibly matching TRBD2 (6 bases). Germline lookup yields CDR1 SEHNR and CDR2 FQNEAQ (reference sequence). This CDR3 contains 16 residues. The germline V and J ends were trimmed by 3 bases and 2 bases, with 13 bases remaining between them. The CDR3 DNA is TGTGCCAGCAGCTTTAGGGGACTCCACAACACCGGGGAGCTGTTTTTT. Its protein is CASSFRGLHNTGELFF.

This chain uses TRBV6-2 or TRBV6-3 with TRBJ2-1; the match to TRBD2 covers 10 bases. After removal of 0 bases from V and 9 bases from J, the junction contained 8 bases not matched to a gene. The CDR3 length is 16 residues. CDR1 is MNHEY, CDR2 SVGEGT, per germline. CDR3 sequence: CASSYSRLAGAIEQFF. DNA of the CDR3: TGTGCCAGCAGTTACTCGAGGCTAGCGGGGGCTATTGAGCAGTTCTTC.

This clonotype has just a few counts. The CDR3, as DNA: TGTGCCAGCAGCGAGCGGAACTCAGAGACCCAGTACTTC. This gives the protein CASSERNSETQYF. V gene TRBV7-6 combines with J gene TRBJ2-5; a possible D gene is TRBD2 (5 bases). This CDR3 is built from 13 residues. Germline V lookup: CDR1 SGHVS, CDR2 FNYEAQ. Between the trimmed V and J ends, which lost 5 bases and 4 bases, there was a span of 11 bases.

The CDR3 sequence: CASSLGGIGEQYF. CDR3 DNA sequence: TGTGCCAGCAGTTTAGGAGGGATCGGCGAGCAGTACTTC. The gene calls are TRBV28 and TRBJ2-7, with D perhaps TRBD2 (6 bases). Trimming cost V 2 bases and J 6 bases, with 11 bases left between them. The germline V gene encodes CDR1 MDHEN and CDR2 SYDVKM. CDR3 length: 13 amino acids.

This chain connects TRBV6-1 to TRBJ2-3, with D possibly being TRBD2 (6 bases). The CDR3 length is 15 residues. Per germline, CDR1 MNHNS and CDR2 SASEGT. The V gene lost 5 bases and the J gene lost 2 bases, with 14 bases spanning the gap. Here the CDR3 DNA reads TGTGCCAGCAGTAACCGGGGACTGCACACAGATACGCAGTATTTT. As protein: CASSNRGLHTDTQYF.